The rows below give T cell receptor beta chains drawn from one sample of a study of blood T cell repertoires in COVID-19. Sequencing used immunoSEQ multiplex PCR; TCRdb keeps in-frame clones, though not all of them. The table shows around 300,000 clones, with about 83% occurring only once. The sample comprised peripheral blood. These receptors were collected from a woman aged 50 to 60 who had recovered from COVID-19. CDR3s include the opening cysteine and the closing phenylalanine or tryptophan. D genes are given only for firm matches. For some rows the clone size is stated as once, few or many, or as a class when expanded; others skip it.

clone size: .; D gene: .; V gene: TRBV7-2; CDR3 length: 15; J gene: TRBJ2-5; CDR3 DNA: TGTGCCAGCAGCTCAGCACCCAGGGCCCAAGAGACCCAGTACTTC; CDR3 protein: CASSSAPRAQETQYF
clone size: .; D gene: .; V gene: TRBV5-1; CDR3 length: 15; J gene: TRBJ1-2; CDR3 DNA: TGCGCCAGCAGCTTGGGTGGAGACAGCAACTATGGCTACACCTTC; CDR3 protein: CASSLGGDSNYGYTF
clone size: .; D gene: .; V gene: TRBV12-3/TRBV12-4; CDR3 length: 13; J gene: TRBJ1-2; CDR3 DNA: TGTGCCAGCAGTCCTGACAGGTTCTATGGCTACACCTTC; CDR3 protein: CASSPDRFYGYTF
clone size: .; D gene: .; V gene: TRBV19; CDR3 length: 16; J gene: TRBJ2-1; CDR3 DNA: TGTGCCAGTAGTATAGAACCGGGAGCAGTTTACAATGAGCAGTTCTTC; CDR3 protein: CASSIEPGAVYNEQFF
clone size: .; D gene: TRBD1; V gene: TRBV4-2; CDR3 length: 17; J gene: TRBJ2-3; CDR3 DNA: TGTGCCAGCAGCCACGAGGGGGCAGGGGGATCCACAGATACGCAGTATTTT; CDR3 protein: CASSHEGAGGSTDTQYF
clone size: .; D gene: TRBD2; V gene: TRBV6-5; CDR3 length: 13; J gene: TRBJ2-5; CDR3 DNA: TGTGCCAGCACCCCGGGACTACAAGAGACCCAGTACTTC; CDR3 protein: CASTPGLQETQYF
clone size: .; D gene: .; V gene: TRBV7-9; CDR3 length: 16; J gene: TRBJ2-2; CDR3 DNA: TGTGCCAGCAGCTTAGCGGTGGGCCGACGCACCGGGGAGCTGTTTTTT; CDR3 protein: CASSLAVGRRTGELFF
clone size: .; D gene: .; V gene: TRBV19; CDR3 length: 13; J gene: TRBJ2-1; CDR3 DNA: TGTGCCAGTAGTGAGATCGTTACTGGGCGGCAGTTCTTC; CDR3 protein: CASSEIVTGRQFF
clone size: .; D gene: .; V gene: TRBV29-1; CDR3 length: 13; J gene: TRBJ2-7; CDR3 DNA: TGCAGCGTTGAACTTGGACAGCCCTACGAGCAGTACTTC; CDR3 protein: CSVELGQPYEQYF
clone size: .; D gene: TRBD1; V gene: TRBV6-5; CDR3 length: 16; J gene: TRBJ1-2; CDR3 DNA: TGTGCCAGCAGTTACTCGACCGGGACAGCCTATTATGGCTACACCTTC; CDR3 protein: CASSYSTGTAYYGYTF
clone size: .; D gene: .; V gene: TRBV11-2; CDR3 length: 13; J gene: TRBJ1-2; CDR3 DNA: TGTGCCAGCAGCTCTTCAGGGGATTTGGGCTACACCTTC; CDR3 protein: CASSSSGDLGYTF
clone size: .; D gene: .; V gene: TRBV30; CDR3 length: 15; J gene: TRBJ1-2; CDR3 DNA: TGTGCCTGGAGTCTGCCCCACGGAGCTAACTATGGCTACACCTTC; CDR3 protein: CAWSLPHGANYGYTF
clone size: .; D gene: TRBD2; V gene: TRBV3-1/TRBV3-2; CDR3 length: 16; J gene: TRBJ2-3; CDR3 DNA: TGTGCCAGCAGCCAAACTCCTAGCGGGGGGATGGAAACGCAGTATTTT; CDR3 protein: CASSQTPSGGMETQYF
clone size: few; D gene: .; V gene: TRBV28; CDR3 length: 12; J gene: TRBJ1-5; CDR3 DNA: TGTGCCAGCAGCCGGAGCAATCAGCCCCAGCATTTT; CDR3 protein: CASSRSNQPQHF
clone size: .; D gene: TRBD2; V gene: TRBV3-1/TRBV3-2; CDR3 length: 16; J gene: TRBJ2-7; CDR3 DNA: TGTGCCAGCAGCTGGTTTTCTAGCGGGAGGGTCTACGAGCAGTACTTC; CDR3 protein: CASSWFSSGRVYEQYF
clone size: .; D gene: .; V gene: TRBV28; CDR3 length: 15; J gene: TRBJ2-2; CDR3 DNA: TGTGCCAGCAGTTTATTAGGGGCGAACACCGGGGAGCTGTTTTTT; CDR3 protein: CASSLLGANTGELFF
clone size: .; D gene: TRBD1; V gene: TRBV7-3; CDR3 length: 15; J gene: TRBJ1-2; CDR3 DNA: TGTGCCAGCAGCTTAACAGGGGGCGTGGGCTATGGCTACACCTTC; CDR3 protein: CASSLTGGVGYGYTF
clone size: .; D gene: TRBD1; V gene: TRBV5-1; CDR3 length: 14; J gene: TRBJ2-7; CDR3 DNA: TGCGCCAGCAGCGTCGGACAGGACTCCTACGAGCAGTACTTC; CDR3 protein: CASSVGQDSYEQYF
clone size: .; D gene: .; V gene: TRBV30; CDR3 length: 15; J gene: TRBJ1-5; CDR3 DNA: TGTGCCTGGAGTGTTGGGGGGAATAGCAATCAGCCCCAGCATTTT; CDR3 protein: CAWSVGGNSNQPQHF
clone size: .; D gene: TRBD2; V gene: TRBV10-3; CDR3 length: 16; J gene: TRBJ2-2; CDR3 DNA: TGTGCCATCAGTGAGTCAGGCGGGACTAGCTTCGGGGAGCTGTTTTTT; CDR3 protein: CAISESGGTSFGELFF
clone size: once; D gene: .; V gene: TRBV10-3; CDR3 length: 14; J gene: TRBJ1-2; CDR3 DNA: TGTGCCATCAGTAAAGAGGGGGTTCTCTATGGCTACACCTTC; CDR3 protein: CAISKEGVLYGYTF
clone size: many; D gene: .; V gene: TRBV19; CDR3 length: 13; J gene: TRBJ1-1; CDR3 DNA: TGTGCCAGTAGCTGGGCAGGGAACACTGAAGCTTTCTTT; CDR3 protein: CASSWAGNTEAFF
clone size: once; D gene: .; V gene: TRBV7-9; CDR3 length: 16; J gene: TRBJ2-1; CDR3 DNA: TGTGCCAGCAGCTTAAGTACATCCCTTTACCACAATGAGCAGTTCTTC; CDR3 protein: CASSLSTSLYHNEQFF
clone size: .; D gene: .; V gene: TRBV6-1; CDR3 length: 15; J gene: TRBJ1-3; CDR3 DNA: TGTGCCAGCAGTGATATGTCGGGCGGGGAGGACACCATATATTTT; CDR3 protein: CASSDMSGGEDTIYF
clone size: .; D gene: .; V gene: TRBV28; CDR3 length: 11; J gene: TRBJ1-2; CDR3 DNA: TGTGCCAGCAGTCCTTCGGGAGGCTACACCTTC; CDR3 protein: CASSPSGGYTF
clone size: .; D gene: .; V gene: TRBV6-5; CDR3 length: 13; J gene: TRBJ1-3; CDR3 DNA: TGTGCCAGCAGGCAGTCCTCTGGAAACACCATATATTTT; CDR3 protein: CASRQSSGNTIYF
clone size: .; D gene: TRBD2; V gene: TRBV24-1; CDR3 length: 15; J gene: TRBJ2-7; CDR3 DNA: TGTGCCACCAGCCAATCCGGGACTAGCGCCAGCGAGCAGTACTTC; CDR3 protein: CATSQSGTSASEQYF
clone size: .; D gene: .; V gene: TRBV12-3/TRBV12-4; CDR3 length: 13; J gene: TRBJ2-3; CDR3 DNA: TGTGCCAGCAGAAGGACTAGCACAGATACGCAGTATTTT; CDR3 protein: CASRRTSTDTQYF
clone size: many; D gene: .; V gene: TRBV2; CDR3 length: 10; J gene: TRBJ1-2; CDR3 DNA: TGTGCCAGCACACGGGATGGCTACACCTTC; CDR3 protein: CASTRDGYTF
clone size: .; D gene: .; V gene: TRBV28; CDR3 length: 16; J gene: TRBJ2-6; CDR3 DNA: TGTGCCAGCAGTAGGGGGTGGGACTCTGGGGCCAACGTCCTGACTTTC; CDR3 protein: CASSRGWDSGANVLTF
clone size: .; D gene: TRBD1; V gene: TRBV6-5; CDR3 length: 14; J gene: TRBJ2-5; CDR3 DNA: TGTGCCAGCAAGCCGACAGGGGGCGTGGAGACCCAGTACTTC; CDR3 protein: CASKPTGGVETQYF
clone size: .; D gene: .; V gene: TRBV27; CDR3 length: 15; J gene: TRBJ2-7; CDR3 DNA: TGTGCCAGCAGTTTGGCAGGGGCCGGGATGTACGAGCAGTACTTC; CDR3 protein: CASSLAGAGMYEQYF
clone size: .; D gene: TRBD2; V gene: TRBV10-2; CDR3 length: 14; J gene: TRBJ2-3; CDR3 DNA: TGCGCCAGCAAAACTAGCGGAAACACAGATACGCAGTATTTT; CDR3 protein: CASKTSGNTDTQYF
clone size: .; D gene: TRBD2; V gene: TRBV24-1; CDR3 length: 15; J gene: TRBJ2-3; CDR3 DNA: TGTGCCACCAGTGACGAGCGGGGGGGCACAGATACGCAGTATTTT; CDR3 protein: CATSDERGGTDTQYF
clone size: .; D gene: TRBD1; V gene: TRBV28; CDR3 length: 16; J gene: TRBJ2-1; CDR3 DNA: TGTGCCAGCAGTTTCCTCGGACAGGGAACCTACAATGAGCAGTTCTTC; CDR3 protein: CASSFLGQGTYNEQFF
clone size: .; D gene: .; V gene: TRBV10-3; CDR3 length: 12; J gene: TRBJ2-5; CDR3 DNA: TGTGCCATCAGTGCTTTAGAAGAGACCCAGTACTTC; CDR3 protein: CAISALEETQYF
clone size: few; D gene: TRBD1; V gene: TRBV15; CDR3 length: 15; J gene: TRBJ2-1; CDR3 DNA: TGTGCCACCAGCAGGAGGACAGGGAGGCACAATGAGCAGTTCTTC; CDR3 protein: CATSRRTGRHNEQFF
clone size: .; D gene: TRBD2; V gene: TRBV27; CDR3 length: 17; J gene: TRBJ2-7; CDR3 DNA: TGTGCCAGCAGTGCAATCTCTAGCGGGAGGGCCTCCTACGAGCAGTACTTC; CDR3 protein: CASSAISSGRASYEQYF
clone size: .; D gene: .; V gene: TRBV29-1; CDR3 length: 14; J gene: TRBJ2-6; CDR3 DNA: TGCAGCGCCTCCGGGGACTCTGGGGCCAACGTCCTGACTTTC; CDR3 protein: CSASGDSGANVLTF
clone size: once; D gene: TRBD1; V gene: TRBV9; CDR3 length: 15; J gene: TRBJ2-3; CDR3 DNA: TGTGCCAGCAGCCCCCAGGACAGGGGTTACGATACGCAGTATTTT; CDR3 protein: CASSPQDRGYDTQYF
clone size: few; D gene: .; V gene: TRBV28; CDR3 length: 14; J gene: TRBJ2-1; CDR3 DNA: TGTGCCAGCAATTGGGCAGGGTCCTACAATGAGCAGTTCTTC; CDR3 protein: CASNWAGSYNEQFF
clone size: .; D gene: .; V gene: TRBV4-2; CDR3 length: 13; J gene: TRBJ2-1; CDR3 DNA: TGTGCCAGCAGCGTGAGACACTTCAATGAGCAGTTCTTC; CDR3 protein: CASSVRHFNEQFF
clone size: .; D gene: TRBD1; V gene: TRBV5-6; CDR3 length: 14; J gene: TRBJ2-5; CDR3 DNA: TGTGCCAGCAGCTCATGGGACAGGGGGAGGACCCAGTACTTC; CDR3 protein: CASSSWDRGRTQYF
clone size: .; D gene: .; V gene: TRBV7-2; CDR3 length: 14; J gene: TRBJ2-7; CDR3 DNA: TGTGCCAGCAGCGCGGGCCTCCGGACCTACGAGCAGTACTTC; CDR3 protein: CASSAGLRTYEQYF
clone size: .; D gene: .; V gene: TRBV11-2; CDR3 length: 13; J gene: TRBJ2-2; CDR3 DNA: TGTGCCAGCAGCTTAAGGCTAGCGGGGGAGCTGTTTTTT; CDR3 protein: CASSLRLAGELFF
clone size: .; D gene: .; V gene: TRBV7-2; CDR3 length: 14; J gene: TRBJ2-7; CDR3 DNA: TGTGCCAGCAGCTTAGGTGGGGGGAACTACGAGCAGTACTTC; CDR3 protein: CASSLGGGNYEQYF
clone size: .; D gene: TRBD2; V gene: TRBV9; CDR3 length: 17; J gene: TRBJ2-7; CDR3 DNA: TGTGCCAGCAGCGTCGGGGTAGCGGGGGCTATTTCCTACGAGCAGTACTTC; CDR3 protein: CASSVGVAGAISYEQYF
clone size: .; D gene: .; V gene: TRBV27; CDR3 length: 12; J gene: TRBJ1-1; CDR3 DNA: TGTGCCAGCAGTGCGGGACCGTTCGAAGCTTTCTTT; CDR3 protein: CASSAGPFEAFF
clone size: .; D gene: .; V gene: TRBV19; CDR3 length: 15; J gene: TRBJ1-3; CDR3 DNA: TGTGCCAGTAGTATATCGTCAGTCTCTGGAAACACCATATATTTT; CDR3 protein: CASSISSVSGNTIYF
clone size: .; D gene: TRBD1; V gene: TRBV19; CDR3 length: 15; J gene: TRBJ2-1; CDR3 DNA: TGTGCCAGTAAGGGGCGAAGACAGGGGGCCCAAAGGCAGTTCTTC; CDR3 protein: CASKGRRQGAQRQFF
clone size: .; D gene: .; V gene: TRBV7-2; CDR3 length: 16; J gene: TRBJ2-1; CDR3 DNA: TGTGCCAGCTCGGCGATGGGGCGTCGGGGCGGGGATGAGCAGTTCTTC; CDR3 protein: CASSAMGRRGGDEQFF
clone size: .; D gene: .; V gene: TRBV18; CDR3 length: 14; J gene: TRBJ2-7; CDR3 DNA: TGTGCCAGCTCACCGGGCACGGAAGTCAACGAGCAGTACTTC; CDR3 protein: CASSPGTEVNEQYF